The T cell receptor beta chain under discussion was sequenced for a study of siplizumab effects on memory and regulatory T cells (dated 2019 in TCRdb). About the study as a whole: The study examined how the anti-CD2 antibody siplizumab affects alloreactive T-cell subsets in allogeneic mixed lymphocyte reactions built from human PBMCs. Study-wide conclusions, independent of this receptor: Siplizumab significantly reduced the cumulative frequency of alloreactive sequences traceable to unstimulated CD4+ memory T cells. Because sequences below about 10^-5 frequency were poorly captured, only a minor fraction of alloreactive clones could be mapped to unstimulated subsets. No functional confirmation was obtained for the suppressive function of proliferating Tregs from siplizumab cultures. Among mappable alloreactive CD4+ clones, an average Treg-derived fraction of about 69% was observed with siplizumab, compared with roughly 27% in control reactions. About 80-96% of proliferating CD4+ or CD8+ clones could not be given a naive or memory phenotype. Greater diversity appeared to be present in unstimulated naive T cells than in memory T cells, and a substantial contribution to the alloresponse seemed to be made by naive cells.

A remark on this clone: Its antigen remains unidentified. The input lacks base qualities; no much larger clone sits a single base away.

Sorted unstimulated T cells and proliferating T cells recovered from mixed lymphocyte reactions were subjected to TCRbeta CDR3 sequencing. Fresh whole blood from nine to eleven HLA-typed healthy donors served as the source for isolating PBMCs. Receptor amplification or capture employed the immunoSEQ multiplex PCR assay. Each sample had 9 x 10^4 or so TCR templates assayed by the deep sequencing platform. Genomic DNA extracted from sorted T cells was used for TCRbeta CDR3 sequencing. Concerning the study's data processing: The R programming language was used for clonal analysis of TCRbeta CDR3 data. Comparing unstimulated samples against CFSE-low samples taken after the reaction was how alloreactive CD4+ and CD8+ clones were defined. By matching sequences to the repertoires of sorted unstimulated Treg and non-Treg cells, each alloreactive CD4+ clone was assigned a regulatory or non-regulatory origin. TCRdb stores this immuneACCESS table with in-frame sequences only. Part of the clones is absent; in the studies checked, under half of the shortfall reflects unresolved V genes, and no reason is known for the rest. V and J calls and clone size are given by that table; D and trimming were obtained from the DNA. Counted in this sample were approximately 84,000 clones; 85% to 95% of them appeared once. Around 20% of the sample is in the top ten clones.

From a lookup of the germline V gene, CDR1 and CDR2 are SNHLY and FYNNEI. Measured from the cysteine to the phenylalanine, the CDR3 is 17 residues long. Kept here is only the CDR3 DNA, which spans 51 bases and is read in frame from base 1. Ends trimmed: V by 6 bases, J by 2 bases; bases unmatched to a gene: 13. This sequence was found in a human donor in good health. The chain is assembled from TRBV2 and TRBJ2-7; a stretch of 10 junction bases matches TRBD2. Sequenced input: CD8+ T cells sorted from blood. CDR3 protein: CASRVSGRSPTAYEQYF. Here is the DNA: TGTGCCAGCAGGGTTAGCGGGAGGTCCCCGACGGCCTACGAGCAGTACTTC.